This T cell receptor beta chain was found in a study of CXCR3-negative and CXCR3-positive naive CD8 T cells. Researchers prepared the TRB cDNA libraries using 5' RACE with UMI labels. TCRdb reprocessed the 5' RACE reads and reports one entry per CDR3 protein, with no DNA. Its clone listing holds more than 6,500 distinct CDR3 sequences. The germline V gene has CDR1 SQVTM and CDR2 ANQGSEA. This CDR3 has 11 residues. CD45RO-CCR7+CD27+CD95- cells counted as naive CD8+ T cells. Its frequency marks this clonotype as medium-sized. The antigen remains unidentified. Broader study findings: Naive cells with CXCR3 showed TRB CDR3s that were more hydrophobic than those in CXCR3-negative naive cells. Comparably high diversity was seen in both naive subsets, and much lower diversity in memory CD8+ cells.

The chain couples TRBV29-1 to TRBJ2-7. The receptor was isolated from a human donor in good health. Some clones in this sample may be carry-over from other donors' samples. Material: naive CXCR3+ CD8+ T cells from blood. Subset noted: CD45RO-CCR7+CD27+CD95- naive CD8+ T cells expressing CXCR3 (TNR3+). Here the CDR3 reads CSVEDSYEQYF.